One TCR beta chain is described in this entry. Germline V CDR1 and CDR2: SNHLY, FYNNEI. The V gene lost 6 bases and the J gene lost 4 bases, with 9 bases spanning the gap. The CDR3 runs 12 residues. The sample belongs to a study of shared clonotypes between healthy human individuals. As handled by the study authors: Quality scores were absent from the junction-only immunoSEQ sequences, so filtering differed. Produced via immunoSEQ multiplex PCR; TCRdb's table is partial and in-frame only. The V and J calls and the clone size are those of that table, but D and trimming were determined from the DNA. The sample holds 100,000 or so clones; about 70% are singletons and the top ten take roughly 23%.

The V call is TRBV2, the J call TRBJ1-2; maybe TRBD1 (6 bases). This receptor was taken from a woman in her twenties or thirties in good health. What was sequenced was memory CD8+ T cells sorted from blood. Subset described: CD45RO+ cells pooled with CCR7-negative TemRA cells. CDR3 coding DNA: TGTGCCAGCAGGGAGGGGGGCTATGGCTACACCTTC. Its protein product is CASREGGYGYTF.